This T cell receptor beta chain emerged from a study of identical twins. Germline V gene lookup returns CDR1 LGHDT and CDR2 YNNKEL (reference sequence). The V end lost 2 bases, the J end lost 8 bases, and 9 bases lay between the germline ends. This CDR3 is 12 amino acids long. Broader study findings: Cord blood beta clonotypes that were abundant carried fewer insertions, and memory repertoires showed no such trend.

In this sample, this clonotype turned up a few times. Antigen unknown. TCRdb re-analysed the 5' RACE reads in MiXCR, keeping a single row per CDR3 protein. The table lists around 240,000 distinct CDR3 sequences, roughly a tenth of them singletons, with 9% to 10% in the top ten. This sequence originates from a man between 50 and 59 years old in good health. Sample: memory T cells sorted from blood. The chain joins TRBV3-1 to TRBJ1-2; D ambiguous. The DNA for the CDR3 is TGTGCCAGCAGCCAATGGACGGGAGGCTACACCTTC. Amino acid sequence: CASSQWTGGYTF.